This entry concerns a single T cell receptor beta chain. This sample was included in a study of blood T cell repertoires in COVID-19. Sequenced by immunoSEQ multiplex PCR; TCRdb stores in-frame clones only, minus some. Among more than 250,000 clones listed, 87% were seen once. This CDR3 is built from 14 residues. The V and J ends lost 6 bases and 0 bases respectively, with 8 bases between them. The V gene's germline CDR1 is MNHEY and CDR2 SVGAGI. This sequence joins TRBV6-5 and TRBJ2-2; D uncertain. The origin of this receptor is a woman aged 40 to 55 who had recovered from COVID-19. Sequencing used PBMCs or T cells enriched from blood (not recorded which). CDR3 in amino acids: CASSQDTNTGELFF. CDR3 DNA: TGTGCCAGCAGCCAAGACACGAACACCGGGGAGCTGTTTTTT.